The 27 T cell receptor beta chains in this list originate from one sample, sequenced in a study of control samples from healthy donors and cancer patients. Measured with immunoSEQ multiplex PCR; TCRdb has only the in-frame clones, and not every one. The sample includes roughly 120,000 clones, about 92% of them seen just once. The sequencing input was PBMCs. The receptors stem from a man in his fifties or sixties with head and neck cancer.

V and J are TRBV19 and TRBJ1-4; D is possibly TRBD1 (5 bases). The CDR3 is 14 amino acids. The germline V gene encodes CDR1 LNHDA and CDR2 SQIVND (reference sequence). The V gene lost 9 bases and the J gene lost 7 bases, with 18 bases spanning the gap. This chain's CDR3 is CASTRGVPGEKLFF. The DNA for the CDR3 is TGTGCCAGCACCCGAGGGGTACCCGGTGAAAAACTGTTTTTT.

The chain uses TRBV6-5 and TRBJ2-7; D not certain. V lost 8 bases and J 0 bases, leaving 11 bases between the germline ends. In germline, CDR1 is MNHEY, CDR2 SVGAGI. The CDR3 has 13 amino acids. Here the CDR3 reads CASREHSSYEQYF. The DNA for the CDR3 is TGTGCCAGCCGAGAACACAGCTCCTACGAGCAGTACTTC.

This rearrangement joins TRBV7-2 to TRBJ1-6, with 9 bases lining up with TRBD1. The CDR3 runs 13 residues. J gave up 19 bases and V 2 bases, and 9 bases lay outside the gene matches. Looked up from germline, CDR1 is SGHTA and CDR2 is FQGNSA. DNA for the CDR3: TGTGCCAGCAGCTTAATGACCCGGGACAGGGTTCACTTT. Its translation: CASSLMTRDRVHF.

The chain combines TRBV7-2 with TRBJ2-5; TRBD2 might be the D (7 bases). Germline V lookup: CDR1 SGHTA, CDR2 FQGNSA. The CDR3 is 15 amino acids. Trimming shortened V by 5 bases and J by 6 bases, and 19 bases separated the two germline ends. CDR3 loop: CASSEGGPMRKTQYF. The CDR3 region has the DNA TGTGCCAGCAGCGAGGGGGGGCCTATGAGAAAGACCCAGTACTTC.

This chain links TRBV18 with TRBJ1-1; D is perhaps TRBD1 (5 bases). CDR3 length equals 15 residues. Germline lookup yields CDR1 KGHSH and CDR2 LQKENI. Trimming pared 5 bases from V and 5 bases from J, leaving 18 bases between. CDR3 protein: CASSAIPGRGTEAFF. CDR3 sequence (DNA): TGTGCCAGCTCAGCAATTCCAGGGAGGGGAACTGAAGCTTTCTTT.

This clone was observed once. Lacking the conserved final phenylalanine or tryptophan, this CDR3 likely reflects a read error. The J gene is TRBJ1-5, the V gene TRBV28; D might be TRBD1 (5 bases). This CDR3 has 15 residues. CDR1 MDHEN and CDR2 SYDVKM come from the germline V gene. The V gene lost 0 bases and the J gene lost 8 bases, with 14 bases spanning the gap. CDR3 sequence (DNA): TGTGCCAGCAGTTTATGGCCCGGGGGAAGGGAGCCCCAGCATGTT. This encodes CASSLWPGGREPQHV.

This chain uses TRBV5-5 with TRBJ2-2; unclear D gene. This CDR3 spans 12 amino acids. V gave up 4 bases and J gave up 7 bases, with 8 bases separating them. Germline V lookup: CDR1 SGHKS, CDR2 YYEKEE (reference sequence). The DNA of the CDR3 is TGTGCCAGCAGCCAACACGGCGGGGAGCTGTTTTTT. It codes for CASSQHGGELFF.

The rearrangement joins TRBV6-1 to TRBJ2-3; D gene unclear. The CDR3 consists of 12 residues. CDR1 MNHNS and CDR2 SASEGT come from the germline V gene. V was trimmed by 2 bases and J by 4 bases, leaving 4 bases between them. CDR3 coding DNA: TGTGCCAGCAGTGAATTGGCAGATACGCAGTATTTT. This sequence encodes CASSELADTQYF.

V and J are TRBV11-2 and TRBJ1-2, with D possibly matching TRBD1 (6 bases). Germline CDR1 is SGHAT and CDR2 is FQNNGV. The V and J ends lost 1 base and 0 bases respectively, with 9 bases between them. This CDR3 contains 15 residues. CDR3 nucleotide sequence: TGTGCCAGCAGCTTAGTACAGGGATCTAACTATGGCTACACCTTC. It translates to CASSLVQGSNYGYTF.

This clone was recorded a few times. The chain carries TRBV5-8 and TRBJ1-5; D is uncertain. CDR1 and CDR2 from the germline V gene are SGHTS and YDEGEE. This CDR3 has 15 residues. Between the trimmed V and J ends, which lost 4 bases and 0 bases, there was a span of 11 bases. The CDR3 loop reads CASSPTGNSNQPQHF. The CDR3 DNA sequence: TGTGCCAGCAGCCCCACCGGGAATAGCAATCAGCCCCAGCATTTT.

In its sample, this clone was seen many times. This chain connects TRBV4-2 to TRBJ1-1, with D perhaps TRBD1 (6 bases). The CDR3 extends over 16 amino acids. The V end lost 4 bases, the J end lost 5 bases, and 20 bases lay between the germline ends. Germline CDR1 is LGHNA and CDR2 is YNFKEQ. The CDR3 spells CASSRGDTDSRTEAFF. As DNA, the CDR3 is TGTGCCAGCAGCCGAGGGGACACCGACAGCAGGACTGAAGCTTTCTTT.

The CDR3 nucleotides read TGTGCCAGCAGCAGGGCCGGGGGTGCGGCTTTCTTT. Its translation: CASSRAGGAAFF. The rearrangement joins TRBV7-9 to TRBJ1-1; tentative D call: TRBD1 (5 bases). The CDR3 runs 12 residues. Germline V lookup: CDR1 SEHNR, CDR2 FQNEAQ (reference sequence). The ends were cut back, 5 bases at V and 11 bases at J, with 15 bases in the middle.

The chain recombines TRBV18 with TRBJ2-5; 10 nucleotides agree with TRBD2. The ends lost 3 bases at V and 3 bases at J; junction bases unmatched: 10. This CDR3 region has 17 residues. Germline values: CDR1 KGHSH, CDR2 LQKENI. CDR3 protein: CASSPLGVAGGKETQYF. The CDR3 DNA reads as TGTGCCAGCTCACCCCTCGGGGTAGCGGGGGGAAAAGAGACCCAGTACTTC.

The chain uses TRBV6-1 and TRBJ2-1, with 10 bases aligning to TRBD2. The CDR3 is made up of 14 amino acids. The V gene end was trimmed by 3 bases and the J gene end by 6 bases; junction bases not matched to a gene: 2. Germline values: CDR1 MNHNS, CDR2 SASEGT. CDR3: CASSDSGGLNEQFF. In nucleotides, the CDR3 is TGTGCCAGCAGTGATAGCGGGGGGCTCAATGAGCAGTTCTTC.

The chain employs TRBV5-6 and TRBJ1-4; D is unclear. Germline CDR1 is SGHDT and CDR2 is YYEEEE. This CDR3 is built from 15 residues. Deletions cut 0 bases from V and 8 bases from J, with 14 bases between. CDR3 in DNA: TGTGCCAGCAGCTTGGCCGGCGGGGTAGGAGAAAAACTGTTTTTT. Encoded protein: CASSLAGGVGEKLFF.

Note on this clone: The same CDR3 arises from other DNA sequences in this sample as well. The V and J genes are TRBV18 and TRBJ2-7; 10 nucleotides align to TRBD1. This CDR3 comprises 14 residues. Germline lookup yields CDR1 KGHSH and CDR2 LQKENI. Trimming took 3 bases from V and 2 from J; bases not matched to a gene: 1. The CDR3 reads CASSPGTGAYEQYF. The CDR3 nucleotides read TGTGCCAGCTCACCGGGGACAGGGGCCTACGAGCAGTACTTC.

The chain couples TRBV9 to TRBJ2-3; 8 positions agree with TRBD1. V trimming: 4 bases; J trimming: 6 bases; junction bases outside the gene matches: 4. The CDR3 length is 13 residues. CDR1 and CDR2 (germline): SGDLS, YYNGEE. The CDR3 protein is CASSPGGADTQYF. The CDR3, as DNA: TGTGCCAGCAGCCCAGGGGGCGCGGATACGCAGTATTTT.

The CDR3 spells CASSVPGLKQETQYF. Here the CDR3 DNA reads TGTGCCAGCAGCGTGCCGGGACTGAAACAAGAGACCCAGTACTTC. This rearrangement joins TRBV11-3 to TRBJ2-5, with a tentative D call TRBD2 (6 bases). V lost 5 bases and J lost 2, with 15 bases in between. Germline CDR1 SGHNT, CDR2 YENEEA. The CDR3 is 15 residues long.

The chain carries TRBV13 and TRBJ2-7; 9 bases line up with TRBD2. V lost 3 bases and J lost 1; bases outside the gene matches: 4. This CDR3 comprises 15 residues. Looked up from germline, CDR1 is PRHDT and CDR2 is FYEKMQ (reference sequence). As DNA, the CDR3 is TGTGCCAGCAGCTTTAGCGGGGGAGAATCCTACGAGCAGTACTTC. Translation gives CASSFSGGESYEQYF.

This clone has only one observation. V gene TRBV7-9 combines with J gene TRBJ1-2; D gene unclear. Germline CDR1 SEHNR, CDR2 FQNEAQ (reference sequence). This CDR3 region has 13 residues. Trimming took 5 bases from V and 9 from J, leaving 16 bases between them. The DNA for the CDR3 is TGTGCCAGCAGCGACGGACGGGCGACGCGCTACACCTTC. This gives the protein CASSDGRATRYTF.

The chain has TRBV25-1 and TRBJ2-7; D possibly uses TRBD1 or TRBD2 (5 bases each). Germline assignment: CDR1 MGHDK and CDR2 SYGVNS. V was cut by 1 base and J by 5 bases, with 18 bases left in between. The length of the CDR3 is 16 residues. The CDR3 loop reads CASSESGRAGKDEQYF. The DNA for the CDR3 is TGTGCCAGCAGTGAATCGGGACGTGCAGGGAAGGACGAGCAGTACTTC.

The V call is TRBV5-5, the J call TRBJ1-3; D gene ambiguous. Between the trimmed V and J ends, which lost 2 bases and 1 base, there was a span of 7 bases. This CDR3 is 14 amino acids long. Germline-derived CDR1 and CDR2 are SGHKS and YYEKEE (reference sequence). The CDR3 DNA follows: TGTGCCAGCAGCTTTCGGAATTCTGGAAACACCATATATTTT. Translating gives CASSFRNSGNTIYF.

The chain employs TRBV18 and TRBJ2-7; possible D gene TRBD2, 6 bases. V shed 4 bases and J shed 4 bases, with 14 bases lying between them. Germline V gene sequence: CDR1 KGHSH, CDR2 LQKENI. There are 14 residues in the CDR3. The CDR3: CASSLRDSIYEQYF. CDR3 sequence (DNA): TGTGCCAGCTCACTCCGGGACTCCATATACGAGCAGTACTTC.

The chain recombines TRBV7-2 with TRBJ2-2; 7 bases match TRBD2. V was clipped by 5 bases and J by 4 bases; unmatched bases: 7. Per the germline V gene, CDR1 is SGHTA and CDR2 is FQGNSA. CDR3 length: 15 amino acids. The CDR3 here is CASSTSGAGTGELFF. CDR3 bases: TGTGCCAGCAGCACCAGCGGGGCCGGCACCGGGGAGCTGTTTTTT.

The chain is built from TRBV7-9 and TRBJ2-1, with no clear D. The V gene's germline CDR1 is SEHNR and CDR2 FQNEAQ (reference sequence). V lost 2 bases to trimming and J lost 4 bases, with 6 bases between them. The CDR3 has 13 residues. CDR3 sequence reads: CASSLSPYNEQFF. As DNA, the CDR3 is TGTGCCAGCAGCTTATCCCCTTACAATGAGCAGTTCTTC.

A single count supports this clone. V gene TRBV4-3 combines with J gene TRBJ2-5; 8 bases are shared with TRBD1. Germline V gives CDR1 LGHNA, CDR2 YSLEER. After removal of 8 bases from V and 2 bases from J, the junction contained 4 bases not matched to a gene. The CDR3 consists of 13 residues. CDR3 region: CASARDRQETQYF. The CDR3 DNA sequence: TGCGCCAGCGCACGGGACAGGCAAGAGACCCAGTACTTC.

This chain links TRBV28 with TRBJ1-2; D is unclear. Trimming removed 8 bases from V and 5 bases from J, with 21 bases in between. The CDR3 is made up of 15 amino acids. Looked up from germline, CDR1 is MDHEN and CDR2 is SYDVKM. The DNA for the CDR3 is TGTGCCAGCCACCCGGAAGGCTGGCGATCATATGGCTACACCTTC. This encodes CASHPEGWRSYGYTF.